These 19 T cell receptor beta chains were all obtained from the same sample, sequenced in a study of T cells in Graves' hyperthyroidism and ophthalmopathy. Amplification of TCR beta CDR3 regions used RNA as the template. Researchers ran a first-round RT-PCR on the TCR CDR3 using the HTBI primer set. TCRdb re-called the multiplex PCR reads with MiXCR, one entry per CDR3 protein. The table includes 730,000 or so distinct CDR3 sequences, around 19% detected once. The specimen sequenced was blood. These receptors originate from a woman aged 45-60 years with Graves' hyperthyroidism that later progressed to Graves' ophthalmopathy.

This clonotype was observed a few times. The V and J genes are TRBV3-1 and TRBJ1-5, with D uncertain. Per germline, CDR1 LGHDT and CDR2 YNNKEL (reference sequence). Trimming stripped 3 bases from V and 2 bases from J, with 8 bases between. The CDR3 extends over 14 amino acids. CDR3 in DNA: TGTGCCAGCAGCCAGGGCTACGGCAATCAGCCCCAGCATTTT. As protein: CASSQGYGNQPQHF. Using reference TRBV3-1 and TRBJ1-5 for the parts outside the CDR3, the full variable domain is DTAVSQTPKYLVTQMGNDKSIKCEQNLGHDTMYWYKQDSKKFLKIMFSYNNKELIINETVPNRFSPKSPDKAHLNLHINSLELGDSAVYFCASSQGYGNQPQHFGDGTRLSIL.

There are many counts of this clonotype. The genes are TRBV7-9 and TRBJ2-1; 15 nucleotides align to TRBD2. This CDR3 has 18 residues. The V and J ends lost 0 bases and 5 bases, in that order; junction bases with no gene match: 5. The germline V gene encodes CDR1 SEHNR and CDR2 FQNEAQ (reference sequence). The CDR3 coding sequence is TGTGCCAGCAGCTTAGCGCCCGGACTAGCGGGGGGGAACAATGAGCAGTTCTTC. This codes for CASSLAPGLAGGNNEQFF.

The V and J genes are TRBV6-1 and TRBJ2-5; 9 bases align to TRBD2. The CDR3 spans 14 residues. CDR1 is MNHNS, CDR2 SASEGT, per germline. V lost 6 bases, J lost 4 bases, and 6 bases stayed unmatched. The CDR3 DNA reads TGTGCCAGCAGCCGCGGGGGGGCTGGAGAGACCCAGTACTTC. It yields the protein CASSRGGAGETQYF.

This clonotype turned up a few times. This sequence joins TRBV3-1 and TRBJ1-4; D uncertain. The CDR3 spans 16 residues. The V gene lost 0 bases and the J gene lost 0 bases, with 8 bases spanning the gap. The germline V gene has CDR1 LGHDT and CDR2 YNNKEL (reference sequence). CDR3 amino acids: CASSQDGRPTNEKLFF. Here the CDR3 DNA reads TGTGCCAGCAGCCAAGACGGCAGGCCAACTAATGAAAAACTGTTTTTT.

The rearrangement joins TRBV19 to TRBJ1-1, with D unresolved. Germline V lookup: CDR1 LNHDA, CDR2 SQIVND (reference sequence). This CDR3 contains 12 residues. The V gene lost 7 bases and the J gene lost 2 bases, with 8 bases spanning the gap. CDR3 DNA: TGTGCCAGTAAAAACGGTAACACTGAAGCTTTCTTT. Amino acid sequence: CASKNGNTEAFF.

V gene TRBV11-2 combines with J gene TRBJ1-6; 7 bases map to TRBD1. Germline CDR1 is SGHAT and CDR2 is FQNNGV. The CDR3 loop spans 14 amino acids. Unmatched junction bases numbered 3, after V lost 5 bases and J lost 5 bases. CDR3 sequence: CASSQDRNNSPLHF. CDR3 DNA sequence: TGTGCCAGCAGCCAGGACAGGAATAATTCACCCCTCCACTTT.

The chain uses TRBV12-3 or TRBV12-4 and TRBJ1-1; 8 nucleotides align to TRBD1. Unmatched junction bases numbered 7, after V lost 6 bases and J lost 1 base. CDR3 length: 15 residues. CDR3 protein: CASRTGQEKNTEAFF. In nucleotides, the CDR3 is TGTGCCAGCAGAACGGGACAGGAGAAGAACACTGAAGCTTTCTTT.

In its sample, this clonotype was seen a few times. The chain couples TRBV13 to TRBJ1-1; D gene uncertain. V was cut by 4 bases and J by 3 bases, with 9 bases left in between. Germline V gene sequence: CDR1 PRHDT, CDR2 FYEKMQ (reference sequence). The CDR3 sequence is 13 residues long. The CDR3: CASSSRTHTEAFF. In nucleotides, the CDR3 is TGTGCCAGCAGCTCGCGGACTCACACTGAAGCTTTCTTT.

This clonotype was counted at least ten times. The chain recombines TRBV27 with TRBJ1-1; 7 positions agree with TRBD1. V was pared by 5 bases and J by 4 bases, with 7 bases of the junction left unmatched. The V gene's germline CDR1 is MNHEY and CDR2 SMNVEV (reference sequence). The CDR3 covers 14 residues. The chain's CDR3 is CASSPLTGITEAFF. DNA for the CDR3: TGTGCCAGCAGTCCGTTGACAGGGATCACTGAAGCTTTCTTT.

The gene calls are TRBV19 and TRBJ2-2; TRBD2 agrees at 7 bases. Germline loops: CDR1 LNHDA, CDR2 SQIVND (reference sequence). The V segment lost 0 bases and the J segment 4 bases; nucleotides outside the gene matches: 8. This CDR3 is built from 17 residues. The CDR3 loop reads CASSIDLYGTTTGELFF. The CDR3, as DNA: TGTGCCAGTAGTATAGATCTATACGGGACTACCACCGGGGAGCTGTTTTTT.

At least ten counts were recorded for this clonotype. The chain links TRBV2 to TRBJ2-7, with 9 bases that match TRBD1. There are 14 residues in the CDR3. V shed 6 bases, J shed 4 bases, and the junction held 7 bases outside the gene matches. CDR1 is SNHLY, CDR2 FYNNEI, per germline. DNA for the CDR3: TGTGCCAGCAGGCCGGGACAGGGTTGGTACGAGCAGTACTTC. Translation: CASRPGQGWYEQYF.

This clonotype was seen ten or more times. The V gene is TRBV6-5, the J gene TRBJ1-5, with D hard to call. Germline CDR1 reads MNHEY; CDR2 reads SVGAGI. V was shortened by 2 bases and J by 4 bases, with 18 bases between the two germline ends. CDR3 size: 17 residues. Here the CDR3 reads CASSYDPPIGRNQPQHF. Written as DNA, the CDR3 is TGTGCCAGCAGTTACGACCCCCCAATCGGACGGAATCAGCCCCAGCATTTT.

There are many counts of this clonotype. This chain's CDR3 is CASSDVGLWNTEAFF. DNA for the CDR3: TGTGCCAGCAGTGACGTAGGGCTTTGGAACACTGAAGCTTTCTTT. V usage is TRBV6-1 and J usage is TRBJ1-1, with D unclear. V was shortened by 3 bases and J by 1 base, with 12 bases between the two germline ends. CDR1 and CDR2 (germline): MNHNS, SASEGT. The CDR3 sequence is 15 residues long.

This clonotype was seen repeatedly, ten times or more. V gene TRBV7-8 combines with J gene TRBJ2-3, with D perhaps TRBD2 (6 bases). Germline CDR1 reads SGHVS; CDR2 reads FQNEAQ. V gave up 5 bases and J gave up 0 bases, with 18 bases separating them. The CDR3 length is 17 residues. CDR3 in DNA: TGTGCCAGCAGCCCTTCACGGGGGTATACTAGCACAGATACGCAGTATTTT. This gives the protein CASSPSRGYTSTDTQYF.

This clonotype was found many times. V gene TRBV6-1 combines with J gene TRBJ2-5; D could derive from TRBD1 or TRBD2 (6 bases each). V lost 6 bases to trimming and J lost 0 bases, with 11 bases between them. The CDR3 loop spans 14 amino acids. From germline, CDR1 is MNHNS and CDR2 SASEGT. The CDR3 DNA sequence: TGTGCCAGCAGGGGGGGCCCGGACCAAGAGACCCAGTACTTC. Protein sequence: CASRGGPDQETQYF.

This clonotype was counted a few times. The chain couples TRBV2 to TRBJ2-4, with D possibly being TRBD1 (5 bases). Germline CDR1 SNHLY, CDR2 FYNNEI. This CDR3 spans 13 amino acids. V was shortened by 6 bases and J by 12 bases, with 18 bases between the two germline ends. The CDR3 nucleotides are TGTGCCAGCAGCGATCAACGACAGTCCCCTCAGTACTTC. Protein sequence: CASSDQRQSPQYF.

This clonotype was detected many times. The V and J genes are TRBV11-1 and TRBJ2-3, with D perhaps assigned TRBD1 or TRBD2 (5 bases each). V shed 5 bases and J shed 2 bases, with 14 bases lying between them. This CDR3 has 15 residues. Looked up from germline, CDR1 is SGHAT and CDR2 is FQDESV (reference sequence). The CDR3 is CASSPMGELTDTQYF. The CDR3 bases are TGTGCCAGCAGCCCCATGGGGGAGCTCACAGATACGCAGTATTTT.

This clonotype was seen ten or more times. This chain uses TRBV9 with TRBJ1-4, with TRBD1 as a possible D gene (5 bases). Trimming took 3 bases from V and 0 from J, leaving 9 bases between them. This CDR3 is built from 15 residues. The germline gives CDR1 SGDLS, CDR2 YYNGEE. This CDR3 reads CASSATVATNEKLFF. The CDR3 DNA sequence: TGTGCCAGCAGCGCGACAGTTGCAACTAATGAAAAACTGTTTTTT.

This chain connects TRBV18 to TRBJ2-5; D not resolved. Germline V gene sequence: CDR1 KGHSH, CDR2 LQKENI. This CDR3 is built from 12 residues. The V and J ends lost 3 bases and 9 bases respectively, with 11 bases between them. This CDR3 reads CASSPGVGSQYF. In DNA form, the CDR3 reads TGTGCCAGCTCACCTGGGGTCGGGTCCCAGTACTTC.